What follows is one T cell receptor (beta chain) and its context. What it binds is not known. This sample is part of a study of shared clonotypes between healthy human individuals. Naive CD8 cells lacked CD45RO and underwent positive selection for CCR7, leaving out terminally differentiated effector memory CD45RA+ cells. General study results and limits: Several donors had around 5.2% of their naive CD4 clonotypes in common. Richness estimates generally favored naive over memory subsets.

Looked up from germline, CDR1 is MNHEY and CDR2 is SMNVEV (reference sequence). The CDR3 length is 15 residues. Trimming cost V 3 bases and J 5 bases, with 16 bases left between them. Assay used: immunoSEQ multiplex PCR; TCRdb lists only in-frame clones, some missing. The table lists nearly 2 million clones, about 95% of them singletons. The sample was naive CD8+ T cells sorted from blood. The sequence derives from a man aged 18 to 29 in good health. The chain employs TRBV27 and TRBJ2-5; weak D call: TRBD2 (6 bases). CDR3 amino acids: CASSFFGGFRETQYF. CDR3 nucleotides: TGTGCCAGCAGTTTCTTCGGGGGTTTTCGGGAGACCCAGTACTTC.